Following are 25 T cell receptor beta chains from one sample sequenced in a study of blood T cell repertoires in COVID-19. This table comes from immunoSEQ multiplex PCR, and its TCRdb copy is limited to in-frame clones, with some not included. Of under 150,000 clones in the sample, over 85% were seen once. The sequenced sample was peripheral blood. These receptors originate from a man aged 60 to 75 with COVID-19, enrolled during active disease.

The genes are TRBV6-2 or TRBV6-3 and TRBJ1-2; D uncertain. The germline V gene has CDR1 MNHEY and CDR2 SVGEGT. This CDR3 has 12 residues. The V end lost 6 bases, the J end lost 3 bases, and 8 bases lay between the germline ends. CDR3 residues: CASSLRDYGYTF. Written as DNA, the CDR3 is TGTGCCAGCAGCTTACGAGACTATGGCTACACCTTC.

This chain links TRBV28 with TRBJ2-3; the D gene is possibly TRBD1 (6 bases). Trimming took 1 base from V and 6 from J, leaving 17 bases between them. The germline V gene encodes CDR1 MDHEN and CDR2 SYDVKM. There are 16 residues in the CDR3. The CDR3 reads CASSLLGAGAVDTQYF. CDR3 sequence (DNA): TGTGCCAGCAGTTTATTAGGAGCAGGGGCAGTGGATACGCAGTATTTT.

This chain joins TRBV11-2 and TRBJ1-5, with D perhaps TRBD1 (6 bases). The V end lost 4 bases, the J end lost 6 bases, and 16 bases lay between the germline ends. From germline, CDR1 is SGHAT and CDR2 FQNNGV. This CDR3 contains 15 residues. As DNA, the CDR3 is TGTGCCAGCAGCTCGCTCCAGGGGATCGGTCAGCCCCAGCATTTT. Translating gives CASSSLQGIGQPQHF.

This chain links TRBV6-5 with TRBJ2-7, with 8 bases that match TRBD1. CDR3 size: 15 residues. V lost 5 bases, J lost 3 bases, and 9 bases stayed unmatched. Germline CDR1 reads MNHEY; CDR2 reads SVGAGI. CDR3 in amino acids: CASSRPGQENYEQYF. In DNA, the CDR3 is TGTGCCAGCAGTAGGCCGGGACAGGAAAACTACGAGCAGTACTTC.

V is TRBV15 and J is TRBJ2-3; 9 bases map to TRBD2. The CDR3 runs to 15 residues. Looked up from germline, CDR1 is LNHNV and CDR2 is YYDKDF (reference sequence). The junction had 6 bases not matched to a gene; V was cut back by 6 bases and J by 2 bases. CDR3 residues: CATSKTSGDTDTQYF. CDR3 nucleotides: TGTGCCACCAGTAAGACTAGCGGTGACACAGATACGCAGTATTTT.

The chain has TRBV19 and TRBJ1-5; 7 bases are a match to TRBD1. Germline V gives CDR1 LNHDA, CDR2 SQIVND (reference sequence). With V trimmed by 7 bases and J by 2 bases, 8 bases remained unmatched. The CDR3 runs 15 residues. The CDR3 here is CASIPRQGGNQPQHF. CDR3 bases: TGTGCCAGTATCCCTCGACAGGGTGGCAATCAGCCCCAGCATTTT.

This clone is a singleton in its sample. V gene TRBV6-2 or TRBV6-3 combines with J gene TRBJ1-2; unclear D gene. Germline V gene sequence: CDR1 MNHEY, CDR2 SVGEGT. This CDR3 contains 12 residues. V was trimmed by 6 bases and J by 7 bases, leaving 12 bases between them. The CDR3: CASSTGGGGYTF. CDR3 DNA sequence: TGTGCCAGCAGCACCGGAGGCGGTGGCTACACCTTC.

This clone came up once. The chain couples TRBV10-3 to TRBJ1-3; the D gene is possibly TRBD1 (5 bases). V lost 3 bases and J 4 bases, leaving 10 bases between the germline ends. This CDR3 spans 14 amino acids. Germline assignment: CDR1 ENHRY and CDR2 SYGVKD. CDR3 region: CAISDSAGGNTIYF. CDR3 bases: TGTGCCATCAGTGACTCGGCAGGGGGAAACACCATATATTTT.

The J gene is TRBJ2-2, the V gene TRBV28, with 8 nucleotides matching TRBD2. The ends lost 3 bases at V and 5 bases at J; junction bases unmatched: 5. The CDR3 loop spans 15 amino acids. The germline gives CDR1 MDHEN, CDR2 SYDVKM. The CDR3 sequence is CASSFSGIETGELFF. In DNA, the CDR3 is TGTGCCAGCAGTTTTAGCGGGATAGAGACCGGGGAGCTGTTTTTT.

V and J are TRBV18 and TRBJ1-1; 10 bases match TRBD1. With V trimmed by 6 bases and J by 5 bases, 6 bases remained unmatched. The CDR3 consists of 14 residues. The germline V gene encodes CDR1 KGHSH and CDR2 LQKENI. CDR3 DNA sequence: TGTGCCAGCTCGTTCGGACAGGGGGAGACTGAAGCTTTCTTT. The encoded protein is CASSFGQGETEAFF.

This chain links TRBV9 with TRBJ2-2; TRBD2 aligns across 12 bases. The CDR3 consists of 18 residues. In germline, CDR1 is SGDLS, CDR2 YYNGEE. V gave up 0 bases and J gave up 7 bases; unmatched junction bases: 10. The CDR3 loop is CASSVESSGRAHGGELFF. The CDR3 DNA reads TGTGCCAGCAGCGTAGAGTCTAGCGGGAGGGCCCACGGCGGGGAGCTGTTTTTT.

The table lists this clone with a count of one. This sequence joins TRBV29-1 and TRBJ2-7, with TRBD2 identical over 13 bases. Germline assignment: CDR1 SQVTM and CDR2 ANQGSEA. The V segment lost 3 bases and the J segment 4 bases; nucleotides outside the gene matches: 12. The CDR3 consists of 17 residues. The CDR3 region has the DNA TGCAGCGTTGAGGCACGAAGGAGACTAGCGGGAGGTTACGAGCAGTACTTC. Its translation is CSVEARRRLAGGYEQYF.

The chain has TRBV19 and TRBJ2-7; 7 nucleotides agree with TRBD1. V lost 8 bases, J lost 6 bases, and 10 bases stayed unmatched. The CDR3 has 13 amino acids. Germline values: CDR1 LNHDA, CDR2 SQIVND (reference sequence). The CDR3 nucleotides read TGTGCCAGTTCCGGGACAGCCGCCAGCGAGCAGTACTTC. Residues: CASSGTAASEQYF.

This clone was counted a few times. The chain couples TRBV29-1 to TRBJ2-1, with 9 positions matching TRBD2. V shed 5 bases and J 5 bases; nucleotides not matched to a gene: 4. This CDR3 contains 13 residues. From germline, CDR1 is SQVTM and CDR2 ANQGSEA. The CDR3 here is CSVRGLANNEQFF. CDR3 nucleotide sequence: TGCAGCGTTCGCGGACTAGCGAACAATGAGCAGTTCTTC.

J is TRBJ1-3 and V is TRBV27; TRBD1 aligns across 9 bases. The length of the CDR3 is 14 residues. Germline V lookup: CDR1 MNHEY, CDR2 SMNVEV (reference sequence). V shed 6 bases, J shed 3 bases, and the junction held 3 bases outside the gene matches. The CDR3 protein is CASRPDRGGNTIYF. The CDR3 nucleotides read TGTGCCAGCAGACCGGACAGGGGTGGAAACACCATATATTTT.

The chain combines TRBV11-3 with TRBJ2-2, with D tentatively TRBD2 (6 bases). Trimming cost V 5 bases and J 3 bases, with 16 bases left between them. Germline V lookup: CDR1 SGHNT, CDR2 YENEEA. The CDR3 spans 16 residues. CDR3 region: CASSPRRGGYTGELFF. CDR3 DNA sequence: TGTGCCAGCAGCCCCAGAAGGGGAGGATACACCGGGGAGCTGTTTTTT.

The chain is built from TRBV30 and TRBJ1-4, with 7 bases fitting TRBD1. This CDR3 is built from 14 residues. Germline V CDR1 and CDR2: GTSNPN, SVGIG (reference sequence). Unmatched junction bases numbered 2, after V lost 0 bases and J lost 4 bases. The CDR3 coding sequence is TGTGCCTGGAGTGTAGGGGGCGGTAATGAAAAACTGTTTTTT. The encoded protein is CAWSVGGGNEKLFF.

The chain couples TRBV19 to TRBJ2-7; D remains unclear. Trimming removed 0 bases at V and 0 bases at J, with 6 bases between. The CDR3 extends over 14 amino acids. Germline-derived CDR1 and CDR2 are LNHDA and SQIVND (reference sequence). The CDR3 loop is CASSIEHISYEQYF. Written as DNA, the CDR3 is TGTGCCAGTAGTATAGAACACATCTCCTACGAGCAGTACTTC.

The V gene is TRBV19, the J gene TRBJ1-1, with 8 positions matching TRBD1. The trim removed 7 bases at V and 4 bases at J, leaving 11 bases unmatched. This CDR3 has 15 residues. Germline CDR1 reads LNHDA; CDR2 reads SQIVND (reference sequence). CDR3 amino acids: CASKGRTGWSTEAFF. The CDR3 region has the DNA TGTGCCAGTAAGGGGAGGACAGGGTGGAGCACTGAAGCTTTCTTT.

This chain uses TRBV9 with TRBJ1-3, with D hard to call. Trimming stripped 4 bases from V and 3 bases from J, with 14 bases between. CDR3 length: 15 residues. Germline assignment: CDR1 SGDLS and CDR2 YYNGEE. The CDR3 DNA reads as TGTGCCAGCAGCCCCCGGGTAGGCGGTGGAAACACCATATATTTT. It specifies CASSPRVGGGNTIYF.

The V gene is TRBV10-3, the J gene TRBJ1-1; D remains unclear. V lost 0 bases and J 6 bases, leaving 5 bases between the germline ends. The CDR3 runs 12 residues. CDR1 is ENHRY and CDR2 is SYGVKD in the germline V gene. The CDR3 region has the DNA TGTGCCATCAGTGAGTCTTTCGCTGAAGCTTTCTTT. Protein: CAISESFAEAFF.

A single count supports this clone. The CDR3 sequence is CSVLRNTGELFF. The CDR3 DNA reads TGCAGCGTTCTTCGGAACACCGGGGAGCTGTTTTTT. The chain links TRBV29-1 to TRBJ2-2; D is unclear. V was trimmed by 5 bases and J by 1 base, leaving 5 bases between them. Per germline, CDR1 SQVTM and CDR2 ANQGSEA. The CDR3 is 12 residues long.

The chain recombines TRBV5-4 with TRBJ1-1; no definite D call. CDR3 length equals 15 residues. The germline V gene encodes CDR1 SGHNT and CDR2 YYREEE (reference sequence). The V gene lost 0 bases and the J gene lost 2 bases, with 11 bases spanning the gap. The CDR3 sequence is CASSLEWSLNTEAFF. CDR3 coding DNA: TGTGCCAGCAGCTTGGAGTGGTCCCTAAACACTGAAGCTTTCTTT.

The genes are TRBV3-1 (or the pseudogene TRBV3-2) and TRBJ2-1; D is perhaps TRBD2 (6 bases). Germline V lookup: CDR1 LGHDT, CDR2 YNNKEL (reference sequence). Trimming shortened V by 8 bases and J by 5 bases, and 16 bases separated the two germline ends. This CDR3 has 14 residues. The CDR3 reads CASGAGSPNNEQFF. The DNA of the CDR3 is TGTGCCAGCGGGGCGGGGTCTCCTAACAATGAGCAGTTCTTC.

The CDR3 sequence is CASSDTASTDTQYF. CDR3 bases: TGCGCCAGCAGTGATACAGCTAGCACAGATACGCAGTATTTT. The chain uses TRBV10-1 and TRBJ2-3; D ambiguous. The CDR3 is 14 amino acids. Between the trimmed V and J ends, which lost 3 bases and 0 bases, there was a span of 7 bases. Germline CDR1 is WNHNN and CDR2 is SYGVQD (reference sequence).